This T cell receptor (beta chain) stems from a study of molecular identifiers for immune sequencing clone quantification. MiXCR, applied by TCRdb to the PCR reads, yields one record per CDR3 protein. This repertoire shows roughly 300,000 distinct CDR3 sequences, roughly 24% found once; its top ten account for around 0.74%. Trimming pared 3 bases from V and 5 bases from J, leaving 15 bases between. Per germline, CDR1 SGHDT and CDR2 YYEEEE. The CDR3 loop spans 14 amino acids. This clonotype has just a few counts. The chain recombines TRBV5-6 with TRBJ2-7; TRBD2 might be the D (5 bases). This sequence was found in a human donor in good health. Some libraries in this study had Jurkat cell RNA spiked in. Sequenced: naive CD8+ T cells from blood, with Jurkat cell RNA spiked in. Subset described: FACS-sorted CD8+CD4-CCR7+CD45RA+ naive T cells. The CDR3 DNA reads TGTGCCAGCAGCTCCGGGGTACAGATCCACGAGCAGTACTTC. Translated, it gives CASSSGVQIHEQYF.